One sample yielded the 8 T cell receptor beta chains listed below, sequenced in a study of OX40 agonist ivuxolimab in advanced cancers. Libraries were prepared by immunoSEQ multiplex PCR; TCRdb keeps only in-frame clonotypes and omits some of them. Of over 55,000 clones in the sample, around 83% are singletons; the top ten hold 0.55% to 0.8%. This sample comprised CD4+ or CD8+ T cells sorted from blood, obtained in a trial of the OX40 agonist ivuxolimab. These receptor sequences come from an adult with an advanced solid tumor such as melanoma, head and neck, liver or kidney cancer.

This clone has only a few counts. V gene TRBV5-1 combines with J gene TRBJ2-1; TRBD2 matches 8 bases. The CDR3 extends over 15 amino acids. The ends lost 4 bases at V and 4 bases at J; junction bases unmatched: 7. Germline V gene data show CDR1 as SGHRS and CDR2 as YFSETQ. CDR3 residues: CASSRELAAYNEQFF. DNA for the CDR3: TGCGCCAGCAGCAGAGAACTAGCGGCGTACAATGAGCAGTTCTTC. The full variable domain, its missing parts supplied by reference TRBV5-1 and TRBJ2-1, is KAGVTQTPRYLIKTRGQQVTLSCSPISGHRSVSWYQQTPGQGLQFLFEYFSETQRNKGNFPGRFSGRQFSNSRSEMNVSTLELGDSALYLCASSRELAAYNEQFFGPGTRLTVL.

This sequence joins TRBV19 and TRBJ2-6, with 8 bases lining up with TRBD1. J gave up 2 bases and V 9 bases, and 9 bases lay outside the gene matches. CDR3 size: 16 residues. CDR1 and CDR2 from the germline V gene are LNHDA and SQIVND (reference sequence). CDR3 nucleotide sequence: TGTGCCAGCTCAGGGGGCCTATTACCTGGGGCCAACGTCCTGACTTTC. It codes for CASSGGLLPGANVLTF.

The genes are TRBV19 and TRBJ1-6; 7 nucleotides match TRBD1. V dropped 5 bases and J dropped 5; count of bases not matched to a gene: 6. The germline gives CDR1 LNHDA, CDR2 SQIVND (reference sequence). The CDR3 length is 15 residues. The CDR3 spells CASSPWDRNNSPLHF. The CDR3 DNA follows: TGTGCCAGTAGTCCTTGGGACAGAAATAATTCACCCCTCCACTTT.

The V gene is TRBV2, the J gene TRBJ1-5; D gene uncertain. This CDR3 contains 15 residues. The V and J ends lost 4 bases and 0 bases respectively, with 10 bases between them. Germline assignment: CDR1 SNHLY and CDR2 FYNNEI. CDR3 sequence reads: CASSGGLDSNQPQHF. CDR3 coding DNA: TGTGCCAGCAGTGGCGGGCTTGATAGCAATCAGCCCCAGCATTTT.

The genes are TRBV5-1 and TRBJ1-3; TRBD1 aligns across 7 bases. Unmatched junction bases numbered 9, after V lost 7 bases and J lost 5 bases. This CDR3 comprises 14 residues. Germline CDR1 is SGHRS and CDR2 is YFSETQ. CDR3 in DNA: TGCGCCAGCCGACAGGGCGATTGGAGAAACACCATATATTTT. Residues: CASRQGDWRNTIYF.

This clone was recorded a few times. The gene calls are TRBV19 and TRBJ2-2; D call uncertain. The CDR3 sequence is 14 residues long. V shed 3 bases and J shed 2 bases, with 7 bases lying between them. Germline-derived CDR1 and CDR2 are LNHDA and SQIVND (reference sequence). DNA of the CDR3: TGTGCCAGTAGTATGGGCTACAACACCGGGGAGCTGTTTTTT. It is translated as CASSMGYNTGELFF.

The chain combines TRBV5-1 with TRBJ2-5, with D perhaps being TRBD1 or TRBD2 (6 bases each). Looked up from germline, CDR1 is SGHRS and CDR2 is YFSETQ. The CDR3 has 15 residues. Deletions cut 6 bases from V and 1 base from J, with 16 bases between. CDR3 in DNA: TGCGCCAGCATCCCGGGAGAGGACAGCCAAGAGACCCAGTACTTC. Its protein is CASIPGEDSQETQYF.

The chain carries TRBV30 and TRBJ2-7, with TRBD2 identical over 11 bases. Germline V lookup: CDR1 GTSNPN, CDR2 SVGIG (reference sequence). The V gene end was trimmed by 3 bases and the J gene end by 12 bases; junction bases not matched to a gene: 16. The CDR3 length is 15 residues. This CDR3 reads CAWRAFGTSGAGLYF. CDR3 bases: TGTGCCTGGAGGGCCTTCGGGACTAGCGGAGCGGGGCTGTACTTC.